The following is a T cell receptor (beta chain) sequence with its context. Its matching antigen is unknown. The data are from a study of T cell responses to AZD1222 COVID-19 vaccine. TCRdb's table, derived via immunoSEQ multiplex PCR, lists solely in-frame clones and lacks some. The sample lists 46,000 or so clones; 90% were seen once. The CDR3 extends over 16 amino acids. The ends were cut back, 4 bases at V and 0 bases at J, with 14 bases in the middle. Germline CDR1 reads SGHRS; CDR2 reads YFSETQ. Study-wide points: Only a handful of AZD1222 recipients, several in all, had baseline seropositivity. A rise in Spike-specific TCR breadth and depth followed two AZD1222 doses.

The chain links TRBV5-1 to TRBJ1-3; D is unclear. Sample: peripheral blood, taken 28 days after the second AZD1222 dose. This clonotype was obtained from an adult who received the AZD1222 COVID-19 vaccine. CDR3 DNA: TGCGCCAGCAGCGAAAGAGTGGGTAGCTCTGGAAACACCATATATTTT. Translation: CASSERVGSSGNTIYF. The full variable domain, rest sourced from reference TRBV5-1 and TRBJ1-3, is KAGVTQTPRYLIKTRGQQVTLSCSPISGHRSVSWYQQTPGQGLQFLFEYFSETQRNKGNFPGRFSGRQFSNSRSEMNVSTLELGDSALYLCASSERVGSSGNTIYFGEGSWLTVV.